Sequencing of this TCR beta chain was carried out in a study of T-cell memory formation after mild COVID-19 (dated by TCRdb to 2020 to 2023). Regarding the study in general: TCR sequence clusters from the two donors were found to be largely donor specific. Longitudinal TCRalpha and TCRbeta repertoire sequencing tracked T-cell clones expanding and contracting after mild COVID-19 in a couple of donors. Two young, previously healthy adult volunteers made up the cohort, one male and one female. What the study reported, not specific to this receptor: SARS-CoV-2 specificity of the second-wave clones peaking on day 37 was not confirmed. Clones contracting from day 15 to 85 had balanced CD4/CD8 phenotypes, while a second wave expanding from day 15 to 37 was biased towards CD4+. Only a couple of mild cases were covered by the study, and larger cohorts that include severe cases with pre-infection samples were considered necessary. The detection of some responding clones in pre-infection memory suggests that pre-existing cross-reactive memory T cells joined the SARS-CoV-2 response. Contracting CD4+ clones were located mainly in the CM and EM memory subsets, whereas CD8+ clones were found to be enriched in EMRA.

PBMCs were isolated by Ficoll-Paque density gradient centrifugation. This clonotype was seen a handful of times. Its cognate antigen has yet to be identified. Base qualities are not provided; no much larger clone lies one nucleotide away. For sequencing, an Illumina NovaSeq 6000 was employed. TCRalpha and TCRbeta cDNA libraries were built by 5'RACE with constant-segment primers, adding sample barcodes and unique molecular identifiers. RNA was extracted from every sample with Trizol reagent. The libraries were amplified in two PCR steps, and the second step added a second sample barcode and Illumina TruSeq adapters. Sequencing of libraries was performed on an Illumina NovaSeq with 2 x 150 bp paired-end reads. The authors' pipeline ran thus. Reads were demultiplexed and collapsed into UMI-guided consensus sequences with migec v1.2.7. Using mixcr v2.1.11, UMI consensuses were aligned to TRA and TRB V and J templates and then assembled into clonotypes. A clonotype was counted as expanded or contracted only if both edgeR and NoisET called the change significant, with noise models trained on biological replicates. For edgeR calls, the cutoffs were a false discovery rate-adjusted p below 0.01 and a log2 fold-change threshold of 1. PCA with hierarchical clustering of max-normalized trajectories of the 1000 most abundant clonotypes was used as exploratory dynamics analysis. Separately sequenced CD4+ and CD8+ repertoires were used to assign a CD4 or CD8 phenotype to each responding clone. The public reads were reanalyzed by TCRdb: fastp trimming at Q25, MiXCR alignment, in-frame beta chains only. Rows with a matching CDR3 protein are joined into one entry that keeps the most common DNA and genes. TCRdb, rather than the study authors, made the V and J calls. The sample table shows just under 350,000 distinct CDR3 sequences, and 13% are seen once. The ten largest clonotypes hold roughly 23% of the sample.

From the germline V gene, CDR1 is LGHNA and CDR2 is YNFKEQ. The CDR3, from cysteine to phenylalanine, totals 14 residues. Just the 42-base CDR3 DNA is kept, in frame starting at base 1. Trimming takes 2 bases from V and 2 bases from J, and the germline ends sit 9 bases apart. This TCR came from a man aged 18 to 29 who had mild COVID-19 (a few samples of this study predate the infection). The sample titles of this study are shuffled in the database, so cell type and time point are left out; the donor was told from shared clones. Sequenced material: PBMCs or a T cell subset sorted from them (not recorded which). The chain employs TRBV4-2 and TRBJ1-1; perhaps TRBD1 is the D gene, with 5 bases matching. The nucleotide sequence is TGTGCCAGCAGCCAAAATGGGGGAAACACTGAAGCTTTCTTT. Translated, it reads CASSQNGGNTEAFF.